A single sample gave rise to the 18 T cell receptor beta chains below, sequenced in a study of CD8+CD57+ T cells in acquired aplastic anemia. In patients chosen for sequencing, flow cytometry had shown CD8+CD57+ cell expansion. TCR beta VDJ combinations and CDR3 sequences were profiled from genomic DNA. TCRdb used MiXCR to reprocess the reads, holding one entry per CDR3 protein. The sample includes 400,000 to 600,000 distinct CDR3 sequences, around 32% of them seen just once. The sample was sorted CD4+, CD8+, or CD8+CD57+ T cells (not recorded which) from PBMCs. The receptors here all came from a human donor with aplastic anemia.

This clonotype appeared many times. Compared with germline, one end of the junction differs, possibly owing to a read error. The chain has TRBV7-7 and TRBJ2-2; the D gene is possibly TRBD2 (6 bases). Germline V gene data show CDR1 as SSHAT and CDR2 as FNYEAQ (reference sequence). The length of the CDR3 is 16 residues. The CDR3: CASSANPGVGVGELFF. In DNA form, the CDR3 reads TGTGCTAGCAGCGCCAACCCGGGAGTAGGGGTCGGGGAGCTGTTTTTT.

Here the CDR3 reads CASCSGRADDKNIQYF. The CDR3, as DNA: TGCGCCAGCTGTAGCGGGAGGGCCGATGACAAAAACATTCAGTACTTC. The rearrangement joins TRBV10-2 to TRBJ2-4; 11 positions agree with TRBD2. With 8 bases clipped from V and 3 bases from J, the junction kept 9 bases outside the gene matches. This CDR3 comprises 16 residues. Germline CDR1 reads WSHSY; CDR2 reads SAAADI.

This clonotype occurred many times. The CDR3 reads CSVGASSKDETQYF. CDR3 DNA sequence: TGCAGCGTTGGAGCCTCTAGCAAGGACGAGACCCAGTACTTC. The chain uses TRBV29-1 and TRBJ2-5, with a tentative D call TRBD2 (5 bases). This CDR3 spans 14 amino acids. Trimming pared 4 bases from V and 5 bases from J, leaving 17 bases between. CDR1 and CDR2 from the germline V gene are SQVTM and ANQGSEA.

This clonotype was counted many times. The chain links TRBV5-1 to TRBJ1-5; D uncertain. Germline CDR1 reads SGHRS; CDR2 reads YFSETQ. This CDR3 contains 14 residues. Trimming removed 10 bases from V and 0 bases from J, with 14 bases in between. The CDR3 loop reads CASAEGYSNQPQHF. The CDR3 nucleotides read TGCGCCTCAGCGGAAGGATATAGCAATCAGCCCCAGCATTTT.

This clonotype appeared many times. The J gene is TRBJ2-7, the V gene TRBV20-1; possibly TRBD1 for D (6 bases). The length of the CDR3 is 13 residues. Deletions cut 4 bases from V and 7 bases from J, with 17 bases between. In germline, CDR1 is DFQATT, CDR2 SNEGSKA (reference sequence). CDR3 sequence (DNA): TGCAGTGCTATCGCCGGGACAAAGGGAGAGCAGTACTTC. It codes for CSAIAGTKGEQYF.

The chain couples TRBV6-5 to TRBJ1-6; D gene unclear. Deletions cut 3 bases from V and 0 bases from J, with 6 bases between. The CDR3 totals 15 residues. Germline V gene sequence: CDR1 MNHEY, CDR2 SVGAGI. The CDR3 spells CASSYISSYNSPLHF. CDR3 bases: TGTGCCAGCAGTTATATTAGCTCCTATAATTCACCCCTCCACTTT.

The chain combines TRBV20-1 with TRBJ1-5; the D is unclear. Per the germline V gene, CDR1 is DFQATT and CDR2 is SNEGSKA (reference sequence). V lost 6 bases to trimming and J lost 8 bases, with 2 bases between them. CDR3 size: 8 residues. Here the CDR3 reads CSAKPQHF. Written as DNA, the CDR3 is TGCAGTGCCAAGCCCCAGCATTTT.

The table lists this clonotype with many counts. CDR3 in amino acids: CASSVAAGEGQETQYF. CDR3 in DNA: TGTGCCAGCAGCGTAGCTGCAGGGGAAGGCCAAGAGACCCAGTACTTC. This chain connects TRBV9 to TRBJ2-5; possible D gene TRBD1, 6 bases. CDR3 length: 16 residues. The germline V gene has CDR1 SGDLS and CDR2 YYNGEE. Trimming took off 0 bases at V and 1 base at J, with 13 bases between the two ends.

As for this clonotype: A much larger clonotype is one base distant, so this may be a read error. The chain carries TRBV14 and TRBJ2-3, with D unclear. The CDR3 consists of 12 residues. Germline loops: CDR1 SGHDN, CDR2 FVKESK. CDR3 loop: CASTQVPDTQYF. The CDR3 bases are TGTGCCAGCACCCAAGTTCCAGATACGCAGTATTTT.

With regard to this clonotype: At one end, the junction sequence differs from germline, possibly due to a read error. The chain combines TRBV10-3 with TRBJ2-5; D perhaps matches TRBD1 (6 bases). This CDR3 contains 16 residues. CDR1 and CDR2 from the germline V gene are ENHRY and SYGVKD. CDR3 in DNA: TGTGCCAGCAGTTACACGTTACAGGGATGGGGAGAGACCCAGTACTTC. This sequence encodes CASSYTLQGWGETQYF.

This clonotype occurred many times. This rearrangement joins TRBV2 to TRBJ1-2, with 7 nucleotides matching TRBD1. CDR1 and CDR2 (germline): SNHLY, FYNNEI. The CDR3 is 18 amino acids. The V gene end was trimmed by 2 bases and the J gene end by 0 bases; junction bases not matched to a gene: 12. Here the CDR3 DNA reads TGTGCCAGCAGTGAATCTGGAGACAGGGCGGTAACTAACTATGGCTACACCTTC. It translates to CASSESGDRAVTNYGYTF. The variable domain in full, completed from reference TRBV2 and TRBJ1-2, reads EPEVTQTPSHQVTQMGQEVILRCVPISNHLYFYWYRQILGQKVEFLVSFYNNEISEKSEIFDDQFSVERPDGSNFTLKIRSTKLEDSAMYFCASSESGDRAVTNYGYTFGSGTRLTVV.

This clonotype was observed many times. The DNA for the CDR3 is TGTGCCAGCAGCCAAGGACAGAGAGGGTACGAGCAGTACTTC. Translation: CASSQGQRGYEQYF. This chain uses TRBV2 with TRBJ2-7; D is perhaps TRBD1 (6 bases). The CDR3 has 14 amino acids. Between the trimmed V and J ends, which lost 6 bases and 4 bases, there was a span of 16 bases. Germline-derived CDR1 and CDR2 are SNHLY and FYNNEI.

This clonotype was found many times. V is TRBV19 and J is TRBJ1-2, with D tentatively TRBD1 (5 bases). This CDR3 contains 14 residues. Between the trimmed V and J ends, which lost 6 bases and 3 bases, there was a span of 14 bases. Germline lookup yields CDR1 LNHDA and CDR2 SQIVND (reference sequence). For the CDR3, the DNA is TGTGCCAGTAGGCCCGCGACAGCGGACTATGGCTACACCTTC. It yields the protein CASRPATADYGYTF.

Only a few counts were recorded for this clonotype. The chain carries TRBV5-4 and TRBJ2-7, with TRBD2 identical over 7 bases. This CDR3 has 16 amino acids. Germline V gives CDR1 SGHNT, CDR2 YYREEE (reference sequence). Unmatched junction bases numbered 9, after V lost 0 bases and J lost 3 bases. The CDR3 DNA sequence: TGTGCCAGCAGCTTGGTGGGGCGCGGGAGAGGCTACGAGCAGTACTTC. It codes for CASSLVGRGRGYEQYF.

Many counts were recorded for this clonotype. This sequence joins TRBV20-1 and TRBJ2-7; no reliable D call. The germline V gene has CDR1 DFQATT and CDR2 SNEGSKA (reference sequence). The CDR3 spans 12 residues. The ends were cut back, 5 bases at V and 1 base at J, with 9 bases in the middle. The chain's CDR3 is CSASGKSYEQYF. In DNA form, the CDR3 reads TGCAGTGCTTCTGGCAAATCCTACGAGCAGTACTTC.

This clonotype was picked up a small number of times. This rearrangement joins TRBV25-1 to TRBJ2-4; 8 bases align to TRBD1. The ends lost 6 bases at V and 3 bases at J; junction bases unmatched: 10. This CDR3 comprises 16 residues. Germline assignment: CDR1 MGHDK and CDR2 SYGVNS. The CDR3 coding sequence is TGTGCCAGCAGCTTGCCACAGGGGGACGTCAAAAACATTCAGTACTTC. Translating gives CASSLPQGDVKNIQYF.

Regarding this clonotype: A much larger clone sits a single nucleotide away, making a read error possible. The V and J genes are TRBV19 and TRBJ1-5; a possible D gene is TRBD1 (6 bases). V was pared by 5 bases and J by 3 bases, with 20 bases between. There are 17 residues in the CDR3. Germline V gene data show CDR1 as LNHDA and CDR2 as SQIVND (reference sequence). In DNA, the CDR3 is TGTGCCAGTAGTCGAATACAGGGTGGTAGTGTCAATCAGCCCCAGCATTTT. This gives the protein CASSRIQGGSVNQPQHF.

Turning to this clonotype: A much larger clone lies a single base off, so this may be a read error. The chain combines TRBV11-2 with TRBJ1-5; D might be TRBD1 (5 bases). The CDR3 covers 16 residues. From germline, CDR1 is SGHAT and CDR2 FQNNGV. In nucleotides, the CDR3 is TGTGCCAGCAGCCAAGGTGTGGGGCGAGGGAATCGGCCCCAGCATTTT. Encoded protein: CASSQGVGRGNRPQHF.